A selection of T cell receptor beta chains follows, all from one sample in a study of Ad26.COV2.S vaccination and SARS-CoV-2 variants. Generated by immunoSEQ multiplex PCR, the TCRdb table keeps only in-frame clones and is missing some. The sample comprises some 420,000 clones, over 75% of which are singletons, and 3.6% rests with the top ten. Sequencing was performed on peripheral blood, taken in a trial of Ad26.COV2.S vaccine versus placebo. Receptors originate from a person between 18 and 60 years old who received the Ad26.COV2.S COVID-19 vaccine or a placebo. Each CDR3 is given with its conserved first and last residue. D genes are given only for firm matches. Some rows mark clone size as missing; the rest say once, few, many or name a class of expanded clone.

V gene: TRBV5-6
D gene: TRBD1
clone size: NA
J gene: TRBJ2-1
CDR3 DNA: TGTGCCAGCAGCTTGTTGGGACAGGGCCTTGACAATGAGCAGTTCTTC
CDR3 protein: CASSLLGQGLDNEQFF

V gene: TRBV7-9
D gene: TRBD1
clone size: NA
J gene: TRBJ1-4
CDR3 DNA: TGTGCCACCCAGGGGGGGGTTCGGGAAAAACTGTTTTTT
CDR3 protein: CATQGGVREKLFF

V gene: TRBV7-2
D gene: TRBD2
clone size: NA
J gene: TRBJ2-1
CDR3 DNA: TGTGCCAGCAGCTTATCATCCGGGGGGGTTTACAATGAGCAGTTCTTC
CDR3 protein: CASSLSSGGVYNEQFF

V gene: TRBV19
D gene: TRBD2
clone size: NA
J gene: TRBJ2-2
CDR3 DNA: TGTGCCAGTAGTACTAGCGGGGGGGCGACCGGGGAGCTGTTTTTT
CDR3 protein: CASSTSGGATGELFF

V gene: TRBV28
D gene: TRBD1
clone size: medium-sized
J gene: TRBJ2-5
CDR3 DNA: TGTGCCAGCAGTTTCGACAGGGCCAGAGAGACCCAGTACTTC
CDR3 protein: CASSFDRARETQYF

V gene: TRBV11-2
D gene: NA
clone size: NA
J gene: TRBJ1-2
CDR3 DNA: TGTGCCAGCAGCTTCGCCCAGGTCAGCTATGGCTACACCTTC
CDR3 protein: CASSFAQVSYGYTF

V gene: TRBV9
D gene: TRBD1
clone size: NA
J gene: TRBJ1-1
CDR3 DNA: TGTGCCAGCAGCGTAGCAGGCAGGGGGCTTGGCACTGAAGCTTTCTTT
CDR3 protein: CASSVAGRGLGTEAFF

V gene: TRBV28
D gene: NA
clone size: NA
J gene: TRBJ1-4
CDR3 DNA: TGTGCCAGCAGTTTATCCGGAGGTCGAACTAATGAAAAACTGTTTTTT
CDR3 protein: CASSLSGGRTNEKLFF

V gene: TRBV21-1
D gene: NA
clone size: NA
J gene: TRBJ2-2
CDR3 DNA: TGTGCCAGCCGGGATTTGGACCACGGGGAGCTGTTTTTT
CDR3 protein: CASRDLDHGELFF

V gene: TRBV4-1
D gene: TRBD2
clone size: NA
J gene: TRBJ2-7
CDR3 DNA: TGCGCCAGCAGCCACCCAGTCCGGGGGGGCTACGAGCAGTACTTC
CDR3 protein: CASSHPVRGGYEQYF

V gene: TRBV27
D gene: TRBD1
clone size: NA
J gene: TRBJ2-5
CDR3 DNA: TGTGCCAGCAGCCAAACCCCACCGATCAGGGGGCGAACGTCGACCCAGTACTTC
CDR3 protein: CASSQTPPIRGRTSTQYF

V gene: TRBV2
D gene: TRBD1
clone size: NA
J gene: TRBJ2-7
CDR3 DNA: TGTGCCAGCAGGGAGGACAGGGCCCCCCTAGACGAGCAGTACTTC
CDR3 protein: CASREDRAPLDEQYF

V gene: TRBV2
D gene: NA
clone size: NA
J gene: TRBJ2-7
CDR3 DNA: TGTGCCAGCAGTGAATCCCGAACGCGCTCCTACGAGCAGTACTTC
CDR3 protein: CASSESRTRSYEQYF

V gene: TRBV15
D gene: NA
clone size: NA
J gene: TRBJ2-7
CDR3 DNA: TGTGCCACCAGCAGGGGTGGCTACGAGCAGTACTTC
CDR3 protein: CATSRGGYEQYF

V gene: TRBV5-1
D gene: NA
clone size: NA
J gene: TRBJ2-2
CDR3 DNA: TGCGCCAGCAGCTTGCTACAGGCAACCGGGGAGCTGTTTTTT
CDR3 protein: CASSLLQATGELFF

V gene: TRBV7-8
D gene: TRBD2
clone size: NA
J gene: TRBJ2-3
CDR3 DNA: TGTGCCAGCAGCCAGGGACTAGCGGGGGAATTGCTTCTCACAGATACGCAGTATTTT
CDR3 protein: CASSQGLAGELLLTDTQYF

V gene: TRBV28
D gene: TRBD1
clone size: NA
J gene: TRBJ1-2
CDR3 DNA: TGTGCCAGCACCCCCCCGGGACAGGGTTTGGGTGGCTACACCTTC
CDR3 protein: CASTPPGQGLGGYTF

V gene: TRBV9
D gene: NA
clone size: once
J gene: TRBJ2-1
CDR3 DNA: TGTGCCAGCAGCGTAGAGGGGGTCCTTTACAATGAGCAGTTCTTC
CDR3 protein: CASSVEGVLYNEQFF

V gene: TRBV9
D gene: NA
clone size: NA
J gene: TRBJ1-6
CDR3 DNA: TGTGCCAGCAGCGTAGGGAGCCAGCCCCCTAATTCACCCCTCCACTTT
CDR3 protein: CASSVGSQPPNSPLHF

V gene: TRBV4-2
D gene: TRBD2
clone size: NA
J gene: TRBJ2-3
CDR3 DNA: TGTGCCAGCAGCCAAGAACTAGCGGGGGGTTATACGCAGTATTTT
CDR3 protein: CASSQELAGGYTQYF

V gene: TRBV5-4
D gene: NA
clone size: NA
J gene: TRBJ2-7
CDR3 DNA: TGTGCCAGCTCCCGGACGGCTAGCTCCTACGAGCAGTACTTC
CDR3 protein: CASSRTASSYEQYF

V gene: TRBV28
D gene: TRBD2
clone size: NA
J gene: TRBJ2-4
CDR3 DNA: TGTGCCAGCAGCAGCGGGGGGGCGCGGGAAAACATTCAGTACTTC
CDR3 protein: CASSSGGARENIQYF

V gene: TRBV11-3
D gene: NA
clone size: NA
J gene: TRBJ2-2
CDR3 DNA: TGTGCCAGCAGCCGAAGGACGCGCACCGGGGAGCTGTTTTTT
CDR3 protein: CASSRRTRTGELFF

V gene: TRBV5-6
D gene: TRBD2
clone size: NA
J gene: TRBJ2-3
CDR3 DNA: TGTGCCAGCAGCTTGATAACTAGCGGGGGGTTTAGCACAGATACGCAGTATTTT
CDR3 protein: CASSLITSGGFSTDTQYF

V gene: TRBV4-2
D gene: NA
clone size: NA
J gene: TRBJ1-2
CDR3 DNA: TGTGCCAGCAGCTTCTCGCCCCCGGGAACCCCGGGGGGCTACACCTTC
CDR3 protein: CASSFSPPGTPGGYTF

V gene: TRBV7-2
D gene: NA
clone size: NA
J gene: TRBJ1-4
CDR3 DNA: TGTGCCAGCAGCTTAGAGGGGAGTAAACGTGAAAAACTGTTTTTT
CDR3 protein: CASSLEGSKREKLFF

V gene: TRBV7-8
D gene: TRBD2
clone size: NA
J gene: TRBJ2-3
CDR3 DNA: TGTGCCAGCAGCTGGCAACTAGCGGGGGGCACAGATACGCAGTATTTT
CDR3 protein: CASSWQLAGGTDTQYF

V gene: TRBV15
D gene: TRBD2
clone size: NA
J gene: TRBJ2-3
CDR3 DNA: TGTGCCACCAGCAGAGATGAGGGGCTAGCGGGGGTCCGGCGAGATACGCAGTATTTT
CDR3 protein: CATSRDEGLAGVRRDTQYF

V gene: TRBV6-5
D gene: TRBD1
clone size: NA
J gene: TRBJ2-1
CDR3 DNA: TGTGCCAGCAGGGGGTGGGGGACAGTCTACAATGAGCAGTTCTTC
CDR3 protein: CASRGWGTVYNEQFF

V gene: TRBV12-3/TRBV12-4
D gene: TRBD1
clone size: NA
J gene: TRBJ2-3
CDR3 DNA: TGTGCCAGCACTCGCCTCGGGACAGGGCGATTT
CDR3 protein: CASTRLGTGRF

V gene: TRBV3-1/TRBV3-2
D gene: NA
clone size: NA
J gene: TRBJ1-4
CDR3 DNA: TGTGCCAGCAGCCATGCCCGGACCGAAAAACTGTTTTTT
CDR3 protein: CASSHARTEKLFF